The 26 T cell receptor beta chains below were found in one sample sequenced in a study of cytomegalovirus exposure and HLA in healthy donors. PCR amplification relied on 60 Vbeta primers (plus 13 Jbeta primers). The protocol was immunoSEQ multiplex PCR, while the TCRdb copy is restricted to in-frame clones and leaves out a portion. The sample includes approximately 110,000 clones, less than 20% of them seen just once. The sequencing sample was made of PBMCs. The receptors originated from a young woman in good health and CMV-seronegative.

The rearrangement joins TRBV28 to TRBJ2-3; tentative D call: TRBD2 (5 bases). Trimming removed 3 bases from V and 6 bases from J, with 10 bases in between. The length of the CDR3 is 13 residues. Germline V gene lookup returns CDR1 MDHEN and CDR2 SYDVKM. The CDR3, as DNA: TGTGCCAGCAGTTTGAGGGCCCCCGATACGCAGTATTTT. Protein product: CASSLRAPDTQYF.

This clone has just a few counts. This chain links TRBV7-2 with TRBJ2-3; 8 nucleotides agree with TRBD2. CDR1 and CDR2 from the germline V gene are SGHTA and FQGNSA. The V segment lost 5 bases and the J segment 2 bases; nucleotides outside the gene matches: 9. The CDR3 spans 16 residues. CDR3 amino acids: CASSPGVAGFTDTQYF. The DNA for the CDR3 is TGTGCCAGCAGCCCCGGGGTAGCGGGGTTCACAGATACGCAGTATTTT.

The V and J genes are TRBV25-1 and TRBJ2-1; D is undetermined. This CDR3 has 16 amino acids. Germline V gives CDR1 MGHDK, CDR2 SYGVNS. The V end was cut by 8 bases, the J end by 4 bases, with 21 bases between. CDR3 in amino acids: CASQSQVFYPYNEQFF. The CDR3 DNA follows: TGTGCCAGCCAAAGCCAGGTTTTTTATCCGTACAATGAGCAGTTCTTC.

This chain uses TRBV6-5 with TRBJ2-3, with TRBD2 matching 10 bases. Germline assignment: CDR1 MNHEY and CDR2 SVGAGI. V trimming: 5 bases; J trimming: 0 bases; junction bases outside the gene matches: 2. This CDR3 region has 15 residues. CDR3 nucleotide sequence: TGTGCCAGCAGTACTAGCGGGGTGAGCACAGATACGCAGTATTTT. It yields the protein CASSTSGVSTDTQYF.

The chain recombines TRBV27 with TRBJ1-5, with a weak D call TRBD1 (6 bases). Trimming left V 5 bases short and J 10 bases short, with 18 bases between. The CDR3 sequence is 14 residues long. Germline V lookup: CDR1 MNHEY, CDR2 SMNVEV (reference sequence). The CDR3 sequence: CASSLTGRSEPQHF. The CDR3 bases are TGTGCCAGCAGTCTTACAGGGAGATCTGAACCCCAGCATTTT.

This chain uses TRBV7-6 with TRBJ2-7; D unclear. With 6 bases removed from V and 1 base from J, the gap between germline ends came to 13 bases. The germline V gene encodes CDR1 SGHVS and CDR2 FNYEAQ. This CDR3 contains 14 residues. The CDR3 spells CASSPTLNSYEQYF. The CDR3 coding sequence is TGTGCCAGCAGTCCAACGCTAAATTCCTACGAGCAGTACTTC.

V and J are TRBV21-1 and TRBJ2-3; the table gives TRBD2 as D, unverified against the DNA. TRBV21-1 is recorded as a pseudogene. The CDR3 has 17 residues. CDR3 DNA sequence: TGTGCCAGCAGCAACGTTCCCAGAAGCGGGAGTTTGGATACGCAGTATTTT. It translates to CASSNVPRSGSLDTQYF.

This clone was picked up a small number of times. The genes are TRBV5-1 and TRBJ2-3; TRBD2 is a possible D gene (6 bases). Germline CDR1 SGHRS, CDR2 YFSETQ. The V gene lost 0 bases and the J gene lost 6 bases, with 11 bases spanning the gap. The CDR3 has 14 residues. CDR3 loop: CASSLATRADTQYF. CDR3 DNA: TGCGCCAGCAGCTTGGCGACTAGAGCTGATACGCAGTATTTT. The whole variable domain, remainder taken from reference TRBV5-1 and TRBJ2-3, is KAGVTQTPRYLIKTRGQQVTLSCSPISGHRSVSWYQQTPGQGLQFLFEYFSETQRNKGNFPGRFSGRQFSNSRSEMNVSTLELGDSALYLCASSLATRADTQYFGPGTRLTVL.

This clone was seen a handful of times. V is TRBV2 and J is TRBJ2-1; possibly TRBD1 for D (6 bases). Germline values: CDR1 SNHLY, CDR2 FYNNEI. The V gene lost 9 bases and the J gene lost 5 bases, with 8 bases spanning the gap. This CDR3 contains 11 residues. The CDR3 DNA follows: TGTGCCAGGGGACATAACAATGAGCAGTTCTTC. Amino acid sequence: CARGHNNEQFF. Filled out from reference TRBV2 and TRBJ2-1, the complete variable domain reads EPEVTQTPSHQVTQMGQEVILRCVPISNHLYFYWYRQILGQKVEFLVSFYNNEISEKSEIFDDQFSVERPDGSNFTLKIRSTKLEDSAMYFCARGHNNEQFFGPGTRLTVL.

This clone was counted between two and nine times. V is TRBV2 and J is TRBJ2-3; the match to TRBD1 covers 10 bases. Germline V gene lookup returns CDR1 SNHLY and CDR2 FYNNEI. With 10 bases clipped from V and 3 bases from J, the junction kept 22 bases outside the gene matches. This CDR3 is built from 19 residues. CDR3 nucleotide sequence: TGTGCCACCACCCCGGGTAGTAGGACAGGGGGAAGAGGGACAGATACGCAGTATTTT. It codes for CATTPGSRTGGRGTDTQYF.

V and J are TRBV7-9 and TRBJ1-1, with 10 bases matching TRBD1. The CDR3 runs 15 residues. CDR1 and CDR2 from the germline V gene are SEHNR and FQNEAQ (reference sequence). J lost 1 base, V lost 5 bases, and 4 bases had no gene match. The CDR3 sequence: CASSAGTGENTEAFF. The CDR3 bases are TGTGCCAGCAGCGCCGGGACAGGGGAGAACACTGAAGCTTTCTTT.

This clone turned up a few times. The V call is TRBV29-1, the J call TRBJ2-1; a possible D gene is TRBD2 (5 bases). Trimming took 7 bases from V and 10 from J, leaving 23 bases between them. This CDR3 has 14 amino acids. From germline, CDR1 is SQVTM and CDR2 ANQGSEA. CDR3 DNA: TGCAGCGCCCCCGGAGGTTCTAGCCCCAGGGAGCAGTTCTTC. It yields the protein CSAPGGSSPREQFF.

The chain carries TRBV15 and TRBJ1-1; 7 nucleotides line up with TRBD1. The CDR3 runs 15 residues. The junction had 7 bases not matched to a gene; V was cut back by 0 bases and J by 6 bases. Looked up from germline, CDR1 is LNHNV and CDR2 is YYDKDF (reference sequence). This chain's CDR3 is CATSRDGQDVPEAFF. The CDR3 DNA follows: TGTGCCACCAGCAGAGATGGACAGGACGTTCCTGAAGCTTTCTTT.

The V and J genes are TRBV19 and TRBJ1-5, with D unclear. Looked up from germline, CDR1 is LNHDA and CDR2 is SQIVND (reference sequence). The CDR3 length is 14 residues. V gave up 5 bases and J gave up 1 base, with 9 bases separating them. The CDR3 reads CASSRQASNQPQHF. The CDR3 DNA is TGTGCCAGTAGTCGGCAGGCAAGCAATCAGCCCCAGCATTTT.

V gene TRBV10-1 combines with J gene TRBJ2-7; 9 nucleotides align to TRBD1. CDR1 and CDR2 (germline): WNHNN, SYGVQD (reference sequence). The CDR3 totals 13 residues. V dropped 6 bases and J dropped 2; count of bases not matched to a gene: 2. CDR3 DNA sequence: TGCGCCAGCAGCAGGACAGGGGCCTACGAGCAGTACTTC. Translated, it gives CASSRTGAYEQYF.

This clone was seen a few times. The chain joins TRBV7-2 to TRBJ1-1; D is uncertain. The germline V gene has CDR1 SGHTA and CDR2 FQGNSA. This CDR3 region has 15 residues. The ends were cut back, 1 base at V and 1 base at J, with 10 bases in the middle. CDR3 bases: TGTGCCAGCAGCTTAGTCTCCCGACAGAACACTGAAGCTTTCTTT. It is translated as CASSLVSRQNTEAFF.

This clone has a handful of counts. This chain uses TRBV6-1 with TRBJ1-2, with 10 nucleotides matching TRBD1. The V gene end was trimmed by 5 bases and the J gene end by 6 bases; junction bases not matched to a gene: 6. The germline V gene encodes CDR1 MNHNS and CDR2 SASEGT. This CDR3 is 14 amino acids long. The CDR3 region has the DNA TGTGCCAGCAGTCCGACAGGGGGCGCAGATGGCTACACCTTC. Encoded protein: CASSPTGGADGYTF.

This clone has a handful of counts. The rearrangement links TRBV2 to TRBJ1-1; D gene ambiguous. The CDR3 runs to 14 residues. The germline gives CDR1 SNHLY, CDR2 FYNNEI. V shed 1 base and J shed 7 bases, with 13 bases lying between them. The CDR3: CASSEDFRADEAFF. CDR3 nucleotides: TGTGCCAGCAGTGAAGATTTCCGAGCGGATGAAGCTTTCTTT.

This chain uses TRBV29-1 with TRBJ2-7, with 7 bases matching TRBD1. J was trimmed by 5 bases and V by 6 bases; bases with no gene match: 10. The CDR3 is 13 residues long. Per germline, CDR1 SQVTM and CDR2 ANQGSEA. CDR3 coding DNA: TGCAGCGTGAGGGACAGCCGGTATGACGAGCAGTACTTC. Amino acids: CSVRDSRYDEQYF.

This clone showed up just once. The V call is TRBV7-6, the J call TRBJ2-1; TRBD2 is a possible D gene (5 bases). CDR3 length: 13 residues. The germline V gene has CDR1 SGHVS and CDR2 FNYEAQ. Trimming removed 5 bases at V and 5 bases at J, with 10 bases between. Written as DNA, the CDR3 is TGTGCCAGCAGCCCCGGGATTAACAATGAGCAGTTCTTC. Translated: CASSPGINNEQFF.

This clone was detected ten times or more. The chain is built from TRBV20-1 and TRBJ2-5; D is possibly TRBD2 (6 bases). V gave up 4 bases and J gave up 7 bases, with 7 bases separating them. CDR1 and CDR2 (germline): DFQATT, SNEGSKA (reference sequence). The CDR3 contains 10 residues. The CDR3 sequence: CSAMGGTQYF. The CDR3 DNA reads TGCAGTGCTATGGGGGGGACCCAGTACTTC.

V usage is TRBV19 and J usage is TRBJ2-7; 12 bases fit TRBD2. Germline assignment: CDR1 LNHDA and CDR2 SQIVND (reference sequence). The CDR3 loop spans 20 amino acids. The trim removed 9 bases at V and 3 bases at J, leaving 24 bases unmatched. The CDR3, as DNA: TGTGCCAGCCCAGCTACTAGCGGGAGGAGTGGAGAAGTAGCGGACTACGAGCAGTACTTC. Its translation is CASPATSGRSGEVADYEQYF.

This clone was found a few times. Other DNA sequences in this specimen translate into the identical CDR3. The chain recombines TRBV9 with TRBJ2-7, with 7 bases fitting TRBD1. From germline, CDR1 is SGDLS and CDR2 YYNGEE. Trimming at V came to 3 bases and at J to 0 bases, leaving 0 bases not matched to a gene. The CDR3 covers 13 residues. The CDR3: CASSAGGSYEQYF. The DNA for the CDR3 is TGTGCCAGCAGCGCAGGGGGCTCCTACGAGCAGTACTTC.

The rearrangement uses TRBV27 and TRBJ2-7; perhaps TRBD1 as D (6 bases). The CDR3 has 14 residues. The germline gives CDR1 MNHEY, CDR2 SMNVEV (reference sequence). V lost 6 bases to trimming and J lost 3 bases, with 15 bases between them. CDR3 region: CASRPLGGHYEQYF. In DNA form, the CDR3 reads TGTGCCAGCAGGCCCCTTGGGGGCCACTACGAGCAGTACTTC.

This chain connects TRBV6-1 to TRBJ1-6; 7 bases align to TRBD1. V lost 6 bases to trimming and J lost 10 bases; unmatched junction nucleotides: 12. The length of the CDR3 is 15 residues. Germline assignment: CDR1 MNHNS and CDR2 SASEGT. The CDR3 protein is CASSLRQGEGSPLHF. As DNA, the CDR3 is TGTGCCAGCAGCCTTAGACAGGGTGAAGGATCACCCCTCCACTTT.

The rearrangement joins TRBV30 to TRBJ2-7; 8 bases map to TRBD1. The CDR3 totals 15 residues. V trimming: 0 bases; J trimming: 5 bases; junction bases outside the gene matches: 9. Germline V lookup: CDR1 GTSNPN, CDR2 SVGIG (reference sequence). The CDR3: CAWSVPGGEFNEQYF. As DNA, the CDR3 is TGTGCCTGGAGTGTACCAGGGGGCGAGTTCAACGAGCAGTACTTC.